This T cell receptor (beta chain) originates from a study of T cells in Graves' hyperthyroidism and ophthalmopathy. Study-wide findings and caveats: A model of 13 V-J pairs discriminated ophthalmopathy from stable hyperthyroidism.

It was RNA transcripts that yielded the amplified TCR beta CDR3 regions. The HTBI primer set drove a first-round RT-PCR of the TCR CDR3. MiXCR, applied by TCRdb to the multiplex PCR reads, yields one record per CDR3 protein. This table holds approximately 600,000 distinct CDR3 sequences, 20% found once. This clonotype came up many times. Its specificity is not known. The CDR3 consists of 13 residues. V shed 4 bases and J shed 3 bases, with 10 bases lying between them. CDR1 is SGHRS and CDR2 is YFSETQ in the germline V gene. The TCR comes from a man aged 25-40 years with Graves' ophthalmopathy. The sample comprised blood. V and J are TRBV5-1 and TRBJ1-1; D remains unclear. In nucleotides, the CDR3 is TGCGCCAGCAGCACAAACAAGCACACTGAAGCTTTCTTT. This encodes CASSTNKHTEAFF.